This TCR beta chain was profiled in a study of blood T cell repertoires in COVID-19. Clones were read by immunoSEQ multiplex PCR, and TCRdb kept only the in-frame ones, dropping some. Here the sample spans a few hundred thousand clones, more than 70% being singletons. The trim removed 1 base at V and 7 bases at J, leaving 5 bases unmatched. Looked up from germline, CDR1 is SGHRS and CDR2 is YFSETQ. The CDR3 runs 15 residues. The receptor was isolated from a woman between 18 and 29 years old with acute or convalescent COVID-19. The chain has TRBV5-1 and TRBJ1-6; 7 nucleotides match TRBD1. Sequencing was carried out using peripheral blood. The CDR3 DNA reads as TGCGCCAGCAGCTTGACAGGGGCCCTAAATTCACCCCTCCACTTT. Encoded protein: CASSLTGALNSPLHF.